The clone carrying this TCR beta chain was counted at least ten times. The antigen is not known. These data come from a study of T cell repertoires in cytomegalovirus infection. On the study more broadly: Researchers turned to recently identified HLA-C-restricted CMV epitopes as well as well-studied HLA-B-restricted ones. Both CMV infection and a matching HLA type were indicated by public TCR beta signatures.

This CDR3 has 13 residues. CDR1 is SSHAT, CDR2 FNYEAQ, per germline (reference sequence). The germline V and J ends were trimmed by 5 bases and 5 bases, with 11 bases remaining between them. TCRdb recomputed calls from the reads with MiXCR, one row per CDR3 protein. This sample has roughly 730,000 distinct CDR3 sequences, with around 32% found just once. Broader study findings: CMV-specific HLA-C-restricted TCR beta clonotypes dominated the ex vivo response. Summed public TCR beta family frequency identified CMV carriers bearing the relevant HLA.

The rearrangement links TRBV7-7 to TRBJ2-3; D is ambiguous. The clonotype originates from a human donor in good health (CMV status not recorded). Some clones in this sample may be carry-over from other donors' samples. The starting material was cultured PBMCs, obtained from culture after CMV antigen stimulation. CDR3 nucleotide sequence: TGTGCCAGCAGCCCCATTGCCATAGATACGCAGTATTTT. Its protein product is CASSPIAIDTQYF.